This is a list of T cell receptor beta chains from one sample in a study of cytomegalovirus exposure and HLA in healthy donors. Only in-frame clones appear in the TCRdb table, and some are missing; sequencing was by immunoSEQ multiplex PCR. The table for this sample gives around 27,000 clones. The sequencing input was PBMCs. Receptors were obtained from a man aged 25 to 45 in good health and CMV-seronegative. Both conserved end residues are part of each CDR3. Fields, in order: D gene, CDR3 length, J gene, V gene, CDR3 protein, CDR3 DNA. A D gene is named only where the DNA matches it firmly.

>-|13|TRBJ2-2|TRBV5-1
CASSFLGDGELFF
TGCGCCAGCAGCTTTTTGGGAGACGGGGAGCTGTTTTTT
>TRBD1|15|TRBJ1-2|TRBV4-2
CASSQNQGGDYGYTF
TGTGCCAGCAGCCAGAACCAGGGGGGTGACTATGGCTACACCTTC
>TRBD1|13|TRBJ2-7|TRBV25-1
CASRSGQTYEQYF
TGTGCCAGCAGGTCGGGACAGACCTACGAGCAGTACTTC
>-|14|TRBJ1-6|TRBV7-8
CASSVRGDNSPLHF
TGTGCCAGCAGCGTAAGGGGTGATAATTCACCCCTCCACTTT
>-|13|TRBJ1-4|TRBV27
CASSDRTNEKLFF
TGTGCCAGCAGCGACAGGACTAATGAAAAACTGTTTTTT
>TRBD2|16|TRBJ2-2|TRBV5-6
CASSLGLAGSTGELFF
TGTGCCAGCAGCTTGGGGCTAGCGGGAAGCACCGGGGAGCTGTTTTTT
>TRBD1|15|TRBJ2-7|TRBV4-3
CASSPGGTGVDEQYF
TGCGCCAGCAGCCCCGGTGGGACAGGGGTCGACGAGCAGTACTTC
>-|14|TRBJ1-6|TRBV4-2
CASSPQGGNSPLHF
TGTGCCAGCAGCCCACAGGGTGGTAATTCACCCCTCCACTTT
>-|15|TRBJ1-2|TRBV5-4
CASSKSGARPYGYTF
TGTGCCAGCAGCAAGTCTGGGGCGCGACCTTATGGCTACACCTTC
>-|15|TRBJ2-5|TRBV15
CATSRDPGVGETQYF
TGTGCCACCAGCAGGGACCCCGGGGTCGGGGAGACCCAGTACTTC
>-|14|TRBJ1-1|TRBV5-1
CASSLGAGNTEAFF
TGCGCCAGCAGCTTGGGGGCAGGGAACACTGAAGCTTTCTTT
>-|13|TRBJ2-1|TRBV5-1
CASSPGPLNEQFF
TGCGCCAGCAGCCCCGGTCCTCTCAATGAGCAGTTCTTC
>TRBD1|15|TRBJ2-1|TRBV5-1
CASSQGQGWYNEQFF
TGCGCCAGCAGCCAAGGACAGGGGTGGTACAATGAGCAGTTCTTC
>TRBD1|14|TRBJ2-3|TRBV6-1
CASIKDRGTDTQYF
TGTGCCAGCATCAAGGACAGGGGTACAGATACGCAGTATTTT
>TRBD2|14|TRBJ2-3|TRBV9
CASSPSGNSDTQYF
TGTGCCAGCAGCCCTAGCGGGAATTCAGATACGCAGTATTTT
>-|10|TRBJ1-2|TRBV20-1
CSASLNSYTF
TGCAGTGCTAGTCTAAATTCGTACACCTTC
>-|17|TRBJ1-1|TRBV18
CASSPRGGEGWTTEAFF
TGTGCCAGCTCACCAAGGGGGGGTGAAGGGTGGACGACTGAAGCTTTCTTT
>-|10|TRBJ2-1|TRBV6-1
CASRANEQFF
TGTGCCAGCAGAGCCAATGAGCAGTTCTTC
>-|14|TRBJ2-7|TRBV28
CASRRGLGLYEQYF
TGTGCCAGCAGGCGGGGTCTGGGTCTCTACGAGCAGTACTTC
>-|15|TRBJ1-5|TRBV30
CAWSFGAGGSQPQHF
-
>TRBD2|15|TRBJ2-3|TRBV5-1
CASSRAGDSTDTQYF
TGCGCCAGCAGCCGGGCGGGGGATAGCACAGATACGCAGTATTTT
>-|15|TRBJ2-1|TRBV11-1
CASSFGTTFYNEQFF
TGTGCCAGCAGCTTCGGGACAACCTTCTACAATGAGCAGTTCTTC
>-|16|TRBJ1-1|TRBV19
CASSTGQNRMNTEAFF
TGTGCCAGTAGTACCGGACAGAACCGAATGAACACTGAAGCTTTCTTT
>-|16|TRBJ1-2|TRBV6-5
CASSYSLLGGSYGYTF
TGTGCCAGCAGTTACTCCTTACTGGGGGGTTCCTATGGCTACACCTTC
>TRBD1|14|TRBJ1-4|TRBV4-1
CASSSDRGGEKLFF
TGCGCCAGCAGCTCAGACAGGGGAGGTGAAAAACTGTTTTTT
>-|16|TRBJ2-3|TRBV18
CASSGRTLLSTDTQYF
TGTGCCAGCTCCGGACGGACACTCCTGAGCACAGATACGCAGTATTTT
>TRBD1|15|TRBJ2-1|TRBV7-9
CASSFDNRGRNEQFF
TGTGCCAGCAGCTTCGACAACAGGGGGAGGAATGAGCAGTTCTTC
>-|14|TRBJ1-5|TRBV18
CASSPTGLDQPQHF
TGTGCCAGCTCACCCACAGGGTTGGATCAGCCCCAGCATTTT
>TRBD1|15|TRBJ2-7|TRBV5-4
CASSGGQVSSYEQYF
TGTGCCAGCAGCGGGGGACAGGTCTCCTCCTACGAGCAGTACTTC
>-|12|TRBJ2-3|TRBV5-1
CASSLAGDTQYF
TGCGCCAGCAGCTTGGCCGGAGATACGCAGTATTTT
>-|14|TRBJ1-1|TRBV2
CASSKQGLNTEAFF
TGTGCCAGCAGTAAACAGGGACTGAACACTGAAGCTTTCTTT